The clone carrying this T cell receptor beta chain was seen a handful of times. Its antigen is as yet unknown. Genes and germline are mouse. Sequencing ends 4 residues short of the CDR3 end; the germline J gene provides the rest. These data originate in a study of CD8+ T cells in alopecia areata. The CDR3 consists of 15 residues. V lost 3 bases to trimming and J lost 0 bases, with 10 bases between them. Germline V gene data show CDR1 as NSQYPW and CDR2 as LRSPGD (reference sequence). Sequencing used cDNA as its template, made by extracting RNA and reverse transcribing it. Clones were read by immunoSEQ multiplex PCR, and TCRdb kept only the in-frame ones, dropping some. The sample shows approximately 110,000 clones, none of them appearing just once. Regarding the study as a whole: Clonality was higher in lesional than normal scalp, especially in alopecia totalis/universalis.

The sequenced sample was lesional skin. The receptor's source is a C3H/HeJ mouse with alopecia areata. These mice share the MHC haplotype H2-k. The chain couples TRBV1 to TRBJ2-5, with a possible D match to TRBD2 (6 bases). CDR3 bases read: TGCACCTGCAGTGCGGGCTGGGGAAACCAAGAC. Its protein is CTCSAGWGNQD. The full CDR3 protein is CTCSAGWGNQDTQYF.